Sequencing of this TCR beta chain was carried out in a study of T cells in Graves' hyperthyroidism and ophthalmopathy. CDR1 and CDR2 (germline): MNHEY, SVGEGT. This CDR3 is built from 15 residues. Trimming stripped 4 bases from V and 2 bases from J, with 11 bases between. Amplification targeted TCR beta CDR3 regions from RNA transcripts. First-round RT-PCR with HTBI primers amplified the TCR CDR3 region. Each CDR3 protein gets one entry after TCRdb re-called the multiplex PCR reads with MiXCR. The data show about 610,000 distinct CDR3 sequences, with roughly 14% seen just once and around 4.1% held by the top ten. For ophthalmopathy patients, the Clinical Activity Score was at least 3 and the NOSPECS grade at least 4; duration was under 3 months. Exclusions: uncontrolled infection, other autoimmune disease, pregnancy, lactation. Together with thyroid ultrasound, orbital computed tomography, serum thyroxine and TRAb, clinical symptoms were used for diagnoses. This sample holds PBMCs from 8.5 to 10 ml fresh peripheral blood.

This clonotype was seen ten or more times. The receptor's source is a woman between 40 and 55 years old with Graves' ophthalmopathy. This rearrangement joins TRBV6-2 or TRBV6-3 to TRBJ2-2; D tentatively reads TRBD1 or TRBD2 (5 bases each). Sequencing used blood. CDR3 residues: CASSSGTENTGELFF. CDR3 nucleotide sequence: TGTGCCAGCAGTTCCGGGACGGAAAACACCGGGGAGCTGTTTTTT.